This passage covers 15 T cell receptor beta chains from one sample sequenced in a study of patients and donors after allogeneic stem cell transplantation. TCRdb used MiXCR to reprocess the RT-PCR reads, holding one entry per CDR3 protein. The sample lists approximately 200,000 distinct CDR3 sequences, roughly 40% occurring once. Material for sequencing was blood, either unsorted or a sorted T cell fraction (not recorded which). These TCRs come from a human donor who was either an allogeneic HSCT recipient or a stem cell or donor lymphocyte infusion donor (not recorded which). It is not recorded whose cells these are; they may come from a transplant donor.

The CDR3 reads CASSPRVGETQYF. The CDR3 coding sequence is TGTGCCAGCAGTCCTCGGGTTGGGGAGACCCAGTACTTC. V usage is TRBV7-6 and J usage is TRBJ2-5; no clear D gene. V lost 6 bases, J lost 5 bases, and 13 bases lay in between. The germline gives CDR1 SGHVS, CDR2 FNYEAQ. The CDR3 runs 13 residues.

This clonotype was observed a few times. The chain joins TRBV9 to TRBJ2-1, with a weak D call TRBD2 (5 bases). This CDR3 contains 14 residues. V gave up 0 bases and J gave up 8 bases, with 12 bases separating them. The germline V gene has CDR1 SGDLS and CDR2 YYNGEE. CDR3: CASSVGSSRYEQFF. Here the CDR3 DNA reads TGTGCCAGCAGCGTAGGTTCTAGCAGGTATGAGCAGTTCTTC.

The chain recombines TRBV7-9 with TRBJ1-6; 7 bases line up with TRBD1. CDR1 and CDR2 from the germline V gene are SEHNR and FQNEAQ (reference sequence). The CDR3 is made up of 14 amino acids. V gave up 5 bases and J gave up 6 bases; unmatched junction bases: 4. The chain's CDR3 is CASSQRDSNSPLHF. The CDR3 DNA reads as TGTGCCAGCAGCCAGCGGGACAGTAATTCACCCCTCCACTTT.

The chain joins TRBV28 to TRBJ1-4; 7 nucleotides match TRBD1. CDR1 MDHEN and CDR2 SYDVKM come from the germline V gene. J was trimmed by 8 bases and V by 7 bases; bases with no gene match: 16. The CDR3 is 16 amino acids. Written as DNA, the CDR3 is TGTGCCAGCATCATTGCCCCAGGGGGGGCCGGGGAAAAACTGTTTTTT. Translation: CASIIAPGGAGEKLFF.

This clonotype was observed a handful of times. The J gene is TRBJ1-4, the V gene TRBV12-3 or TRBV12-4; D uncertain. This CDR3 is built from 14 residues. Trimming left V 7 bases short and J 0 bases short, with 9 bases between. The CDR3 sequence: CASTPHATNEKLFF. In DNA form, the CDR3 reads TGTGCCAGCACCCCCCATGCAACTAATGAAAAACTGTTTTTT.

The chain links TRBV5-1 to TRBJ2-4, with 8 bases aligning to TRBD2. The germline CDR1 and CDR2 sequences are SGHRS and YFSETQ. This CDR3 is 16 amino acids long. The trim removed 0 bases at V and 7 bases at J, leaving 9 bases unmatched. CDR3 in amino acids: CASSLAVGLGENIQYF. DNA of the CDR3: TGCGCCAGCAGCTTGGCAGTGGGACTAGGAGAGAACATTCAGTACTTC.

The chain carries TRBV3-1 and TRBJ2-1; no clear D gene. The CDR3 length is 14 residues. V was shortened by 1 base and J by 9 bases, with 13 bases between the two germline ends. Germline CDR1 reads LGHDT; CDR2 reads YNNKEL (reference sequence). This CDR3 is CASSQVELLGEQFF. As DNA, the CDR3 is TGTGCCAGCAGCCAAGTCGAACTACTGGGTGAGCAGTTCTTC.

This clonotype has only a few counts. The gene calls are TRBV9 and TRBJ1-1, with a weak D call TRBD1 (6 bases). The V gene's germline CDR1 is SGDLS and CDR2 YYNGEE. This CDR3 contains 17 residues. The V gene lost 3 bases and the J gene lost 1 base, with 19 bases spanning the gap. The CDR3 is CASSESMSGHGNTEAFF. CDR3 nucleotides: TGTGCCAGCAGCGAATCCATGTCGGGACACGGGAACACTGAAGCTTTCTTT.

The rearrangement uses TRBV12-3 or TRBV12-4 and TRBJ1-5; possibly TRBD1 for D (6 bases). Deletions cut 1 base from V and 1 base from J, with 8 bases between. CDR3 size: 15 residues. The CDR3 is CASSLGGASNQPQHF. The CDR3 DNA is TGTGCCAGCAGTTTAGGGGGGGCGAGCAATCAGCCCCAGCATTTT.

The chain uses TRBV4-1 and TRBJ1-3, with 9 bases lining up with TRBD1. J lost 2 bases, V lost 7 bases, and 3 bases had no gene match. From germline, CDR1 is MGHRA and CDR2 YSYEKL. The CDR3 runs 14 residues. The CDR3 loop reads CASTGDRAGNTIYF. As DNA, the CDR3 is TGCGCCAGCACCGGGGACAGGGCTGGAAACACCATATATTTT.

The V and J genes are TRBV7-3 and TRBJ1-1; weak D call: TRBD1 (5 bases). CDR1 is SGHTA and CDR2 is FQGTGA in the germline V gene. Trimming removed 4 bases at V and 4 bases at J, with 10 bases between. CDR3 length: 13 amino acids. In DNA, the CDR3 is TGTGCCAGCAGCTCCGGGGCGGGCACTGAAGCTTTCTTT. Translated: CASSSGAGTEAFF.

The rearrangement uses TRBV9 and TRBJ2-7; D call uncertain. V gave up 0 bases and J gave up 6 bases, with 1 base separating them. The germline V gene has CDR1 SGDLS and CDR2 YYNGEE. The CDR3 runs to 10 residues. As DNA, the CDR3 is TGTGCCAGCAGCGTAGGCGAGCAGTACTTC. This codes for CASSVGEQYF.

V gene TRBV5-1 combines with J gene TRBJ2-2; D ambiguous. The V gene's germline CDR1 is SGHRS and CDR2 YFSETQ. The CDR3 totals 15 residues. V lost 5 bases to trimming and J lost 0 bases, with 11 bases between them. The CDR3 spells CASRIDGTNTGELFF. The CDR3 bases are TGCGCCAGCAGGATAGATGGGACGAACACCGGGGAGCTGTTTTTT.

This CDR3 is CASRPGTRDEQFF. The CDR3 DNA sequence: TGTGCCAGCAGACCCGGGACCCGGGATGAGCAGTTCTTC. The V gene is TRBV7-9, the J gene TRBJ2-1; D assignment may be TRBD1 or TRBD2 (5 bases each). V gave up 6 bases and J gave up 8 bases, with 14 bases separating them. From germline, CDR1 is SEHNR and CDR2 FQNEAQ (reference sequence). The CDR3 totals 13 residues.

With respect to this clonotype: Because it lacks the conserved phenylalanine or tryptophan at the end, this CDR3 is likely a read error. The chain has TRBV7-2 and TRBJ2-2; 10 bases fit TRBD1. J gave up 7 bases and V 4 bases, and 6 bases lay outside the gene matches. The CDR3 contains 15 residues. Germline-derived CDR1 and CDR2 are SGHTA and FQGNSA. The CDR3 spells CASSSGQGKGGELFL. For the CDR3, the DNA is TGTGCCAGCAGCTCGGGACAGGGGAAGGGCGGGGAGCTGTTTTTG.